The 29 T cell receptor beta chains listed next were all sequenced from one sample in a study of graft-versus-host responses after intestinal transplantation. Some clones are missing from TCRdb's copy, which holds only in-frame ones; the method was immunoSEQ multiplex PCR. The sample holds some 90,000 clones, about nine tenths seen once. No cognate antigen is known for these TCRs. The material sequenced was unstimulated CD8+ T cells sorted from spleen or lymph node cells, taken before intestinal transplant. The source of these receptors is a human donor who received an intestinal transplant.

The rearrangement uses TRBV11-2 and TRBJ2-3; 7 bases are a match to TRBD1. The CDR3 loop spans 15 amino acids. The germline V gene has CDR1 SGHAT and CDR2 FQNNGV. J gave up 0 bases and V 5 bases, and 5 bases lay outside the gene matches. In DNA form, the CDR3 reads TGTGCCAGCAGCATTGGGACAGTCAGCACAGATACGCAGTATTTT. This sequence encodes CASSIGTVSTDTQYF.

The chain is built from TRBV4-1 and TRBJ1-6; no firm D call. Looked up from germline, CDR1 is MGHRA and CDR2 is YSYEKL. Deletions cut 6 bases from V and 6 bases from J, with 6 bases between. This CDR3 contains 12 residues. The CDR3 DNA sequence: TGCGCCAGCAGATCCCCTAATTCACCCCTCCACTTT. This translates into CASRSPNSPLHF.

The genes are TRBV11-2 and TRBJ2-2; D is perhaps TRBD2 (6 bases). Germline V gene sequence: CDR1 SGHAT, CDR2 FQNNGV. This CDR3 region has 15 residues. The ends were cut back, 4 bases at V and 4 bases at J, with 13 bases in the middle. CDR3 sequence reads: CASSSNPGGTGELFF. CDR3 nucleotide sequence: TGTGCCAGCAGCTCAAACCCCGGGGGCACCGGGGAGCTGTTTTTT.

The chain carries TRBV27 and TRBJ1-1; 7 positions agree with TRBD1. Germline trimming cut 4 bases from V and 1 base from J; bases unmatched to any gene: 3. Germline V gene data show CDR1 as MNHEY and CDR2 as SMNVEV (reference sequence). CDR3 length: 14 residues. The CDR3: CASSYGTENTEAFF. In nucleotides, the CDR3 is TGTGCCAGCAGTTACGGGACAGAGAACACTGAAGCTTTCTTT.

The chain links TRBV7-6 to TRBJ2-1, with 13 bases matching TRBD2. The CDR3 runs 16 residues. The V segment lost 5 bases and the J segment 7 bases; nucleotides outside the gene matches: 8. Germline V gene lookup returns CDR1 SGHVS and CDR2 FNYEAQ. The CDR3: CASSPQRLAGGNEQFF. The CDR3 coding sequence is TGTGCCAGCAGCCCCCAACGACTAGCGGGAGGTAATGAGCAGTTCTTC.

Remarks on this clone: Compared with germline, one end of the junction differs, possibly owing to a read error. This specimen includes other DNA sequences encoding the same CDR3. This rearrangement joins TRBV25-1 to TRBJ2-7; 8 bases fit TRBD1. The length of the CDR3 is 14 residues. The germline V gene has CDR1 MGHDK and CDR2 SYGVNS. CDR3: CASSDRTGNYEQYF. Written as DNA, the CDR3 is TGTGCCAGCAGTGATCGGACAGGGAATTACGAGCAGTACTTT.

This chain uses TRBV28 with TRBJ2-5; possibly TRBD1 for D (6 bases). Germline V gene sequence: CDR1 MDHEN, CDR2 SYDVKM. Trimming took off 6 bases at V and 11 bases at J, with 37 bases between the two ends. This CDR3 has 19 amino acids. CDR3 in DNA: TGTGCCAGCAGCGCCCCGGGACACACTACAGTCATACTTGACTTAGAGCAGTACTTC. Translated: CASSAPGHTTVILDLEQYF. The whole variable domain, filled in from reference TRBV28 and TRBJ2-5, reads DVKVTQSSRYLVKRTGEKVFLECVQDMDHENMFWYRQDPGLGLRLIYFSYDVKMKEKGDIPEGYSVSREKKERFSLILESASTNQTSMYLCASSAPGHTTVILDLEQYFGPGTRLLVL.

The J gene is TRBJ2-3, the V gene TRBV6-1, with 7 bases fitting TRBD2. The CDR3 is 17 residues long. Germline V gene sequence: CDR1 MNHNS, CDR2 SASEGT. V lost 1 base to trimming and J lost 2 bases; unmatched junction nucleotides: 9. The CDR3 nucleotides are TGTGCCAGCAGTGAAGATTCAACTAGCGCTTTCACAGATACGCAGTATTTT. As protein: CASSEDSTSAFTDTQYF.

The chain joins TRBV30 to TRBJ2-3, with TRBD2 as a possible D gene (6 bases). The V gene lost 0 bases and the J gene lost 0 bases, with 25 bases spanning the gap. CDR1 GTSNPN and CDR2 SVGIG come from the germline V gene (reference sequence). This CDR3 spans 20 amino acids. DNA of the CDR3: TGTGCCTGGAGTGTAAGCCTCCTCGTTTGGAGCGGGTGGAGCACAGATACGCAGTATTTT. Protein product: CAWSVSLLVWSGWSTDTQYF.

This clone was seen once. The chain employs TRBV9 and TRBJ2-7; the match to TRBD1 covers 9 bases. Losses at the gene ends were 2 bases for V and 5 bases for J; bases not matched to a gene: 5. This CDR3 is 14 amino acids long. Germline CDR1 is SGDLS and CDR2 is YYNGEE. CDR3 DNA: TGTGCCAGCAGCGTCGGGACAGGGCCCCACGAGCAGTACTTC. This codes for CASSVGTGPHEQYF.

V is TRBV23-1 and J is TRBJ2-4; D uncertain. TRBV23-1 is treated as an ORF (open reading frame) with a function not yet certain. The length of the CDR3 is 18 residues. V was pared by 1 base and J by 1 base, with 17 bases between. CDR3 sequence (DNA): TGCGCCAGCAGTCAATGGCTATATCTCGATTTCGCCAAAAACATTCAGTACTTC. This codes for CASSQWLYLDFAKNIQYF.

The rearrangement joins TRBV28 to TRBJ2-7, with D possibly being TRBD1 (6 bases). The CDR3 runs 16 residues. Germline-derived CDR1 and CDR2 are MDHEN and SYDVKM. V was cut by 4 bases and J by 3 bases, with 19 bases left in between. CDR3 sequence (DNA): TGTGCCAGCAGTTCCTCCGGGACACCGATCTACTACGAGCAGTACTTC. It yields the protein CASSSSGTPIYYEQYF.

The genes are TRBV27 and TRBJ2-1; tentatively, D is TRBD2 (6 bases). The CDR3 runs to 16 residues. V was pared by 7 bases and J by 9 bases, with 25 bases between. Germline-derived CDR1 and CDR2 are MNHEY and SMNVEV (reference sequence). This CDR3 is CASTRTGLGGGFEQFF. In nucleotides, the CDR3 is TGTGCCAGCACACGCACCGGGCTGGGGGGTGGGTTTGAGCAGTTCTTC.

The chain couples TRBV27 to TRBJ1-2; D might be TRBD1 (6 bases). The CDR3 runs to 14 residues. V was pared by 0 bases and J by 4 bases, with 9 bases between. Germline V gene sequence: CDR1 MNHEY, CDR2 SMNVEV (reference sequence). The CDR3 spells CASSLSQGLYGYTF. The CDR3 nucleotides read TGTGCCAGCAGTTTATCACAGGGACTCTATGGCTACACCTTC.

The chain joins TRBV18 to TRBJ1-3; 8 nucleotides align to TRBD1. Germline CDR1 is KGHSH and CDR2 is LQKENI. The CDR3 totals 17 residues. The J segment lost 1 base and the V segment lost 3 bases, leaving 8 bases of the junction unmatched. CDR3 region: CASSPIRGRKSGNTIYF. CDR3 nucleotides: TGTGCCAGCTCACCGATCAGGGGGCGAAAATCTGGAAACACCATATATTTT.

J is TRBJ2-7 and V is TRBV5-1; TRBD1 matches at 8 bases. CDR1 is SGHRS, CDR2 YFSETQ, per germline. This CDR3 has 16 residues. V was pared by 3 bases and J by 3 bases, with 11 bases of the junction left unmatched. Here the CDR3 reads CASSSRTGISGYEQYF. The CDR3 DNA reads TGCGCCAGCAGCTCTAGGACAGGGATAAGCGGCTACGAGCAGTACTTC.

The chain uses TRBV2 and TRBJ1-4; D uncertain. The CDR3 sequence is 15 residues long. Germline CDR1 is SNHLY and CDR2 is FYNNEI. V was shortened by 2 bases and J by 3 bases, with 10 bases between the two germline ends. Written as DNA, the CDR3 is TGTGCCAGCAGTGAACTCGTAGCCCCTAATGAAAAACTGTTTTTT. This gives the protein CASSELVAPNEKLFF.

The chain recombines TRBV13 with TRBJ1-2, with 8 bases lining up with TRBD1. This CDR3 has 18 residues. Germline values: CDR1 PRHDT, CDR2 FYEKMQ (reference sequence). Germline trimming cut 5 bases from V and 5 bases from J; bases unmatched to any gene: 19. This CDR3 reads CASSRNRTGRIPLYGYTF. In DNA, the CDR3 is TGTGCCAGCAGCCGAAATAGGACAGGGCGAATCCCACTTTATGGCTACACCTTC.

The chain joins TRBV27 to TRBJ1-4; D gene ambiguous. Deletions cut 1 base from V and 8 bases from J, with 14 bases between. This CDR3 contains 15 residues. Per germline, CDR1 MNHEY and CDR2 SMNVEV (reference sequence). The CDR3 DNA follows: TGTGCCAGCAGTTTATGGGCCCAAGGCTCCGAAAAACTGTTTTTT. Its translation: CASSLWAQGSEKLFF.

The chain employs TRBV19 and TRBJ1-1, with D uncertain. V was pared by 3 bases and J by 0 bases, with 8 bases between. CDR3 size: 14 residues. CDR1 and CDR2 from the germline V gene are LNHDA and SQIVND (reference sequence). This chain's CDR3 is CASSIPGMNTEAFF. In DNA, the CDR3 is TGTGCCAGTAGTATCCCGGGGATGAACACTGAAGCTTTCTTT. Complete variable domain (other parts from reference TRBV19 and TRBJ1-1): DGGITQSPKYLFRKEGQNVTLSCEQNLNHDAMYWYRQDPGQGLRLIYYSQIVNDFQKGDIAEGYSVSREKKESFPLTVTSAQKNPTAFYLCASSIPGMNTEAFFGQGTRLTVV.

The rearrangement links TRBV7-9 to TRBJ2-1; D perhaps matches TRBD1 (5 bases). With 3 bases removed from V and 5 bases from J, the gap between germline ends came to 5 bases. CDR3 length equals 12 residues. The germline CDR1 and CDR2 sequences are SEHNR and FQNEAQ (reference sequence). CDR3 region: CASSLGHNEQFF. The CDR3 nucleotides are TGTGCCAGCAGCTTGGGGCACAATGAGCAGTTCTTC.

The chain is built from TRBV27 and TRBJ2-7; a possible D gene is TRBD1 (6 bases). The CDR3 has 15 amino acids. CDR1 is MNHEY and CDR2 is SMNVEV in the germline V gene (reference sequence). V gave up 2 bases and J gave up 3 bases, with 14 bases separating them. The CDR3 DNA reads TGTGCCAGCAGTTTAGTCATGGGGGCGGGCTACGAGCAGTACTTC. This gives the protein CASSLVMGAGYEQYF.

The J gene is TRBJ2-7, the V gene TRBV6-5; unclear D gene. CDR1 MNHEY and CDR2 SVGAGI come from the germline V gene. This CDR3 comprises 12 residues. V gave up 10 bases and J gave up 0 bases, with 10 bases separating them. CDR3 bases: TGTGCCACTCAGAAGAGCTCCTACGAGCAGTACTTC. Translated, it gives CATQKSSYEQYF.

The chain is built from TRBV27 and TRBJ2-3; D is ambiguous. Trimming removed 2 bases at V and 4 bases at J, with 7 bases between. Germline V CDR1 and CDR2: MNHEY, SMNVEV (reference sequence). This CDR3 has 13 amino acids. CDR3 sequence (DNA): TGTGCCAGCAGTTTAGAGCTTCCAGATACGCAGTATTTT. Protein sequence: CASSLELPDTQYF.

The chain combines TRBV29-1 with TRBJ2-7; weak D call: TRBD2 (6 bases). Trimming removed 4 bases from V and 5 bases from J, with 15 bases in between. The CDR3 is 13 amino acids. The V gene's germline CDR1 is SQVTM and CDR2 ANQGSEA. The CDR3 region is CSVVPVRGNEQYF. CDR3 sequence (DNA): TGCAGCGTTGTTCCGGTACGGGGGAACGAGCAGTACTTC.

The rearrangement uses TRBV6-1 and TRBJ2-4; perhaps TRBD2 as D (5 bases). V was clipped by 4 bases and J by 0 bases, with 7 bases between them. From germline, CDR1 is MNHNS and CDR2 SASEGT. The CDR3 sequence is 14 residues long. The CDR3 spells CASSAGIAKNIQYF. Written as DNA, the CDR3 is TGTGCCAGCAGTGCGGGGATAGCCAAAAACATTCAGTACTTC.

The chain combines TRBV7-9 with TRBJ1-2; 7 positions agree with TRBD1. Germline CDR1 SEHNR, CDR2 FQNEAQ (reference sequence). With V trimmed by 3 bases and J by 8 bases, 6 bases remained unmatched. The CDR3 loop spans 13 amino acids. CDR3 nucleotides: TGTGCCAGCAGCTTCAACAGGGGAGTCGGCTACACCTTC. Protein product: CASSFNRGVGYTF.

The chain links TRBV9 to TRBJ2-7; 8 positions agree with TRBD2. The CDR3 totals 15 residues. Germline V CDR1 and CDR2: SGDLS, YYNGEE. The V gene end was trimmed by 4 bases and the J gene end by 0 bases; junction bases not matched to a gene: 6. The CDR3 here is CASSPGLAYSYEQYF. The CDR3 coding sequence is TGTGCCAGCAGCCCCGGACTAGCATACTCCTACGAGCAGTACTTC.

The J gene is TRBJ2-7, the V gene TRBV23-1; tentative D call: TRBD1 (6 bases). TRBV23-1 is sorted into the ORF group, with uncertain function. The CDR3 consists of 16 residues. Trimming took 6 bases from V and 6 from J, leaving 24 bases between them. CDR3 region: CASRWPWTALASEQYF. The DNA for the CDR3 is TGCGCCAGCAGATGGCCCTGGACAGCCCTCGCTAGCGAGCAGTACTTC.